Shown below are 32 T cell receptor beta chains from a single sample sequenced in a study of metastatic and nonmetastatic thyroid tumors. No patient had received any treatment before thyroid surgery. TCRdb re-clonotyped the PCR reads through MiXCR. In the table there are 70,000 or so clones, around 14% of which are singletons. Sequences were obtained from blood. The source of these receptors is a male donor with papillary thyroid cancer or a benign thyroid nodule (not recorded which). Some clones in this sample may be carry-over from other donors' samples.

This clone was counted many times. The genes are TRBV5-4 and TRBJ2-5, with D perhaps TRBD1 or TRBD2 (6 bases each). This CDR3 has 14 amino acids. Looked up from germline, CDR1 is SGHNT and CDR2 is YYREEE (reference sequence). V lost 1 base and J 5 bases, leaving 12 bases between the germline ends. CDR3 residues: CASSLQGRLETQYF. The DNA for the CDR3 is TGTGCCAGCAGCTTGCAGGGGAGGTTGGAGACCCAGTACTTC.

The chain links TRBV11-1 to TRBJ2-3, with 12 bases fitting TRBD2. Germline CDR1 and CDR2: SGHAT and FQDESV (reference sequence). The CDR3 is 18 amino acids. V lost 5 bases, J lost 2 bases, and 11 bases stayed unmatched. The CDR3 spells CASSPLSGLAGFTDTQYF. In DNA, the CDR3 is TGTGCCAGCAGCCCCCTTTCCGGACTAGCGGGATTCACAGATACGCAGTATTTT.

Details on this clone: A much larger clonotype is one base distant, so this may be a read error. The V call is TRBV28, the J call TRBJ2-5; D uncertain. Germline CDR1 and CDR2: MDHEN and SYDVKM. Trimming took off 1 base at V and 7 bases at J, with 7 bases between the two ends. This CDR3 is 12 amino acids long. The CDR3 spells CASSLSPMTQYF. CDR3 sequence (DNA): TGTGCCAGCAGTTTATCGCCCATGACCCAGTACTTC.

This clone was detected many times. The CDR3 coding sequence is TGTGCCAGCAGTCAGGACACCGGGGAGCTGTTTTTT. It codes for CASSQDTGELFF. This sequence joins TRBV9 and TRBJ2-2; D unresolved. Deletions cut 5 bases from V and 3 bases from J, with 5 bases between. Germline-derived CDR1 and CDR2 are SGDLS and YYNGEE. This CDR3 has 12 amino acids. The full variable domain, completed using reference TRBV9 and TRBJ2-2, is DSGVTQTPKHLITATGQRVTLRCSPRSGDLSVYWYQQSLDQGLQFLIQYYNGEERAKGNILERFSAQQFPDLHSELNLSSLELGDSALYFCASSQDTGELFFGEGSRLTVL.

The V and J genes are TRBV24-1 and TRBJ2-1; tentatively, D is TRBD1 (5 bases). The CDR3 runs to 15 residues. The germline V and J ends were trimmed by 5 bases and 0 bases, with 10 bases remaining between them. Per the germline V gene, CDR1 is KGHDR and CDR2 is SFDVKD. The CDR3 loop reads CATSATDSSYNEQFF. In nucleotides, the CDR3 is TGTGCCACCAGTGCGACAGATAGCTCCTACAATGAGCAGTTCTTC.

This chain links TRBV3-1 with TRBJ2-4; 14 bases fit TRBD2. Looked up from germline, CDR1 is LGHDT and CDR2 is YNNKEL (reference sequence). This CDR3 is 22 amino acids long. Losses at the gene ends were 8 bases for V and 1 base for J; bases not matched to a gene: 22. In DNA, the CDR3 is TGTGCCAGCGACTGGACAAGGGTCCGACTAGCGGGAGGGCCGAGGGCCAAAAACATTCAGTACTTC. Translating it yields CASDWTRVRLAGGPRAKNIQYF. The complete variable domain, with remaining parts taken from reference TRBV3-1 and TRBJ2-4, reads DTAVSQTPKYLVTQMGNDKSIKCEQNLGHDTMYWYKQDSKKFLKIMFSYNNKELIINETVPNRFSPKSPDKAHLNLHINSLELGDSAVYFCASDWTRVRLAGGPRAKNIQYFGAGTRLSVL.

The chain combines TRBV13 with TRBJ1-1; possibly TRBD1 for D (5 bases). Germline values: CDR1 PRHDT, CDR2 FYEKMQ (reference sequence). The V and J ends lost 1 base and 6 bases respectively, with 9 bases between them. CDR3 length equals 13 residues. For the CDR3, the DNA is TGTGCCAGCAGCTTAGAAGGGGACCCTGAAGCTTTCTTT. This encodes CASSLEGDPEAFF.

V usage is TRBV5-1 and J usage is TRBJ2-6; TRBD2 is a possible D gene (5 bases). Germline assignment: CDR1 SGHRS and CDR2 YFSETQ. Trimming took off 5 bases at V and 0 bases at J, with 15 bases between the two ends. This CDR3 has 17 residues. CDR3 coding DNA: TGCGCCAGCAGGGTGGTAACCCGGGGCTCTGGGGCCAACGTCCTGACTTTC. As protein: CASRVVTRGSGANVLTF.

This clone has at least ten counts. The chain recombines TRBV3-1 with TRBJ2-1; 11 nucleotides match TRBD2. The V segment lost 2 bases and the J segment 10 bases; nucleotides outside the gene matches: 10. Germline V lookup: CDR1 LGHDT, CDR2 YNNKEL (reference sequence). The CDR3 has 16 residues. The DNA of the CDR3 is TGTGCCAGCAGCCAAAGACGGCAGGGGACTAGCGGCGAGCAGTTCTTC. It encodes CASSQRRQGTSGEQFF.

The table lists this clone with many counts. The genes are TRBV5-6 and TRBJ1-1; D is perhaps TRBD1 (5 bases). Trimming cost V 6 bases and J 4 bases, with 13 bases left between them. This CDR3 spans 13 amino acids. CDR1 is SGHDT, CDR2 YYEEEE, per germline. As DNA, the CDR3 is TGTGCCAGCAACCCGACAGACTCCACTGAAGCTTTCTTT. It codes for CASNPTDSTEAFF.

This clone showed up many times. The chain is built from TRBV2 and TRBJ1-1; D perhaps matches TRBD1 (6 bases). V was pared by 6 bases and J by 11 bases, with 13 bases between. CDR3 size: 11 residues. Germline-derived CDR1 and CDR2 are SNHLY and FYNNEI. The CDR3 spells CASRGTSSAFF. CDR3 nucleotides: TGTGCCAGCAGAGGGACAAGCAGCGCTTTCTTT. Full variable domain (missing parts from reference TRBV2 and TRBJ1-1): EPEVTQTPSHQVTQMGQEVILRCVPISNHLYFYWYRQILGQKVEFLVSFYNNEISEKSEIFDDQFSVERPDGSNFTLKIRSTKLEDSAMYFCASRGTSSAFFGQGTRLTVV.

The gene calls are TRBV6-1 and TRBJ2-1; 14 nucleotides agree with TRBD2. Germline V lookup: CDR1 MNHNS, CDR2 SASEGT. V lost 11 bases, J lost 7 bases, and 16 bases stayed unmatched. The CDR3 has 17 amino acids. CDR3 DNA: TGTGCCGGCATTGAACTTCCGGGACTAGCGGGAGTGAATGAGCAGTTCTTC. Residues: CAGIELPGLAGVNEQFF.

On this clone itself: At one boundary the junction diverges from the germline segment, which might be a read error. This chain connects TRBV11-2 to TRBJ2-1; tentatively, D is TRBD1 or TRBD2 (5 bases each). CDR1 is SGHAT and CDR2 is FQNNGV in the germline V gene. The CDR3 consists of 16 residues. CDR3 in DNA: TGTGCCAGCAGCCCCCGGGGACGGGTTCAACACAATGGGCAGTTCTTC. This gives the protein CASSPRGRVQHNGQFF.

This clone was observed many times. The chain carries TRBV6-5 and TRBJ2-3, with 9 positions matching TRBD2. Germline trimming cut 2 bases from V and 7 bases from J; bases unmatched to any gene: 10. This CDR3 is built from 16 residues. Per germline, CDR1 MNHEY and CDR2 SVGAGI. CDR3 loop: CASSYGQRLAAYTQYF. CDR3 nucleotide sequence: TGTGCCAGCAGTTACGGACAGAGACTAGCGGCGTATACGCAGTATTTT.

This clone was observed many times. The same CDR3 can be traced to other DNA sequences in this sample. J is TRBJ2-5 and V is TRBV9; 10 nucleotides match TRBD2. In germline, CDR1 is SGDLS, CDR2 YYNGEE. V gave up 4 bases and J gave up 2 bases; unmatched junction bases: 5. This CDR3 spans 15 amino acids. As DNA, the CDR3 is TGTGCCAGCAGCACGAGCGGGGGGGTGCAAGAGACCCAGTACTTC. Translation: CASSTSGGVQETQYF.

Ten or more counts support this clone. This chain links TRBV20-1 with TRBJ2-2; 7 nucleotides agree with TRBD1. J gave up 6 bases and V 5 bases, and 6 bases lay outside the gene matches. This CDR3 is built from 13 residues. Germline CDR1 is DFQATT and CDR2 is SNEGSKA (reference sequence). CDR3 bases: TGCAGTGCTCCGCTCACAGGGGCCGGGGAGCTGTTTTTT. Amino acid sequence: CSAPLTGAGELFF.

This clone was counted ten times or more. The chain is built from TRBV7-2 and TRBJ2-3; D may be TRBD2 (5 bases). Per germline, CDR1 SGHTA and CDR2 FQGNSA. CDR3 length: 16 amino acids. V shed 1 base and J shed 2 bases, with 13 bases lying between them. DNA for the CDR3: TGTGCCAGCAGCTTAGTGCGCCGGGATCCCACAGATACGCAGTATTTT. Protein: CASSLVRRDPTDTQYF.

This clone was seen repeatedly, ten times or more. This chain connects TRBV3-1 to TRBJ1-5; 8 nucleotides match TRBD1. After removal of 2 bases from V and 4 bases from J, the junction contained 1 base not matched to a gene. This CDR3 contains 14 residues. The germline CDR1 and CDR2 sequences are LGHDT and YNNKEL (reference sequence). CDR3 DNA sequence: TGTGCCAGCAGCCAAAGACAGGGGAATCAGCCCCAGCATTTT. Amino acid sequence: CASSQRQGNQPQHF.

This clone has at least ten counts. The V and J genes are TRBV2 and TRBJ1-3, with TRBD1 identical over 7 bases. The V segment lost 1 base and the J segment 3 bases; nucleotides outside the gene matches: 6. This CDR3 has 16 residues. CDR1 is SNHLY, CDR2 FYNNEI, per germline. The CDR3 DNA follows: TGTGCCAGCAGTGAAGGAGGAGGGGGCGGTGGAAACACCATATATTTT. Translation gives CASSEGGGGGGNTIYF. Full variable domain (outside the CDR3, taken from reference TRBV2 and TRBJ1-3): EPEVTQTPSHQVTQMGQEVILRCVPISNHLYFYWYRQILGQKVEFLVSFYNNEISEKSEIFDDQFSVERPDGSNFTLKIRSTKLEDSAMYFCASSEGGGGGGNTIYFGEGSWLTVV.

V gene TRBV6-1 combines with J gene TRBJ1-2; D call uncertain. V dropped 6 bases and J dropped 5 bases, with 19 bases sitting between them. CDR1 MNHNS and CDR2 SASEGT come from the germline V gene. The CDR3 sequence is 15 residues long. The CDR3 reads CASRLATPSWYGYTF. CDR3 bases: TGTGCCAGCAGACTAGCCACCCCATCGTGGTATGGCTACACCTTC.

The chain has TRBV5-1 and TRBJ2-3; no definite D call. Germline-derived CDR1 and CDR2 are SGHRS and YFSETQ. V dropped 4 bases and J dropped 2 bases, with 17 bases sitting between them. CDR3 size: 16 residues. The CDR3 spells CASSLLGAVITDTQYF. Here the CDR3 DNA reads TGCGCCAGCAGCCTATTGGGTGCGGTTATCACAGATACGCAGTATTTT.

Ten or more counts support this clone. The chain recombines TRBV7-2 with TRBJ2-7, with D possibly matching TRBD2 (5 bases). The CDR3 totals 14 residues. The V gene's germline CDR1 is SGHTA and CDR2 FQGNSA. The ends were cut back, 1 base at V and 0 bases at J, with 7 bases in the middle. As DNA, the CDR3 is TGTGCCAGCAGCTTAGAACTAGACTCCTACGAGCAGTACTTC. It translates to CASSLELDSYEQYF. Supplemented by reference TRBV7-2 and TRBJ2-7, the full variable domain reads GAGVSQSPSNKVTEKGKDVELRCDPISGHTALYWYRQSLGQGLEFLIYFQGNSAPDKSGLPSDRFSAERTGGSVSTLTIQRTQQEDSAVYLCASSLELDSYEQYFGPGTRLTVT.

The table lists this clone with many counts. The CDR3 protein is CASSLLTGGETEAFF. The CDR3 DNA reads as TGCGCCAGCAGCTTGTTGACAGGGGGCGAGACTGAAGCTTTCTTT. The V call is TRBV5-1, the J call TRBJ1-1, with 10 bases identical to TRBD1. Germline CDR1 and CDR2: SGHRS and YFSETQ. The trim removed 1 base at V and 5 bases at J, leaving 5 bases unmatched. The CDR3 spans 15 residues.

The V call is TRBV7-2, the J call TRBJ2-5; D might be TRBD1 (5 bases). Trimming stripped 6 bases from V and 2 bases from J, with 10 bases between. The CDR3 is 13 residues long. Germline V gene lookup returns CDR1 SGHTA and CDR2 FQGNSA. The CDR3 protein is CASRFRQQETQYF. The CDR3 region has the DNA TGTGCCAGCAGATTCAGACAGCAAGAGACCCAGTACTTC.

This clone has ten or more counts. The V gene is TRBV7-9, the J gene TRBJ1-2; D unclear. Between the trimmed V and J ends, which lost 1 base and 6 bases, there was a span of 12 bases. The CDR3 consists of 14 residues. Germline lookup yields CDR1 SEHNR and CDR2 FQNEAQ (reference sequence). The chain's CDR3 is CASSLGGIGDGYTF. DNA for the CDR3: TGTGCCAGCAGCTTAGGTGGGATTGGTGATGGCTACACCTTC.

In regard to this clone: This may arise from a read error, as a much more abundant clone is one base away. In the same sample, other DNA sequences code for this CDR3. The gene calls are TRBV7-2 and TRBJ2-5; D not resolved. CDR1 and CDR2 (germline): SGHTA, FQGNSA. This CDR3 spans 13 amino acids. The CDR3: CASTTYESETQYF. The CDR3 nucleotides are TGTGCCAGCACTACATATGAGTCAGAGACACAGTACTTC.

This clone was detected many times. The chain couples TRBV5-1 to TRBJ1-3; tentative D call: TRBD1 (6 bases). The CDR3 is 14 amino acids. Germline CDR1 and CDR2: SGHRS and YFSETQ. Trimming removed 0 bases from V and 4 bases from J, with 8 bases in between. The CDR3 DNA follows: TGCGCCAGCAGCTTGGGGACAGAAGGAAACACCATATATTTT. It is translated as CASSLGTEGNTIYF.

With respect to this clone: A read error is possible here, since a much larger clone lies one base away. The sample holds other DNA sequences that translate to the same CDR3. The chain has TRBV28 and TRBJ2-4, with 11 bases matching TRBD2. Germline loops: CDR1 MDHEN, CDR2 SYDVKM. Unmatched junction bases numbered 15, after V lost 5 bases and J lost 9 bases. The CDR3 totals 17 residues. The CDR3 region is CASSLSGTSGSYGIQYF. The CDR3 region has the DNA TGTGCCAGCAGTCTCTCTGGGACTAGCGGTAGCTATGGCATTCAGTACTTC.

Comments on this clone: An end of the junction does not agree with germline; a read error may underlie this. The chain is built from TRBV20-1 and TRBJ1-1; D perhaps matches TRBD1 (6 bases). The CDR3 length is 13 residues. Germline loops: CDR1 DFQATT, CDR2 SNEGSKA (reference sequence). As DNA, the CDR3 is TGCAGTGCTAGAAAGGCAGGGGTCACTGAATCTTTCTTT. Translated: CSARKAGVTESFF.

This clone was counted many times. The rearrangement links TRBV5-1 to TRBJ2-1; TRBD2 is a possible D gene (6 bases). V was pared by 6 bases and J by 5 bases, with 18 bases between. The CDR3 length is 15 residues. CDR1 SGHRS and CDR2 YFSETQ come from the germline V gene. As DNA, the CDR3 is TGCGCCAGCAACGGCCAGGCAGGGACTCACAATGAGCAGTTCTTC. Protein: CASNGQAGTHNEQFF.

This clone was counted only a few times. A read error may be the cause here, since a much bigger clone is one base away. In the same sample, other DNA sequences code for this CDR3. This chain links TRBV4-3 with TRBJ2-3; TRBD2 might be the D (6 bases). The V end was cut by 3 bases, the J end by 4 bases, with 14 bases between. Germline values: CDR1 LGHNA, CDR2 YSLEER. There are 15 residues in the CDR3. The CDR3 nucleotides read TGCGCCAGCAGCCAGGGGACTCGTATATCAGATACGCAGTATTTT. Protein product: CASSQGTRISDTQYF.

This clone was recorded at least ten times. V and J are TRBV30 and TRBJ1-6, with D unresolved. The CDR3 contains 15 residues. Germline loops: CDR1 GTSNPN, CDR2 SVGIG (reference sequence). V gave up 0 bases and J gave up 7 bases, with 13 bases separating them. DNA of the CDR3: TGTGCCTGGAGTGTACTTGGTGTTGGGAATTCACCCCTCCACTTT. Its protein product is CAWSVLGVGNSPLHF.